Below, 17 T cell receptor beta chains from the same sample are listed, as sequenced in a study of CD8+ T cells in alopecia areata. Specimens obtained from alopecia areata patients comprised lesional scalp punch biopsies and peripheral blood. Extracted from the samples, RNA was reverse transcribed into cDNA to serve as the sequencing template. The method was immunoSEQ multiplex PCR; TCRdb's version includes in-frame clones alone and lacks a portion of them. The table records roughly 20,000 clones, more than 60% of them present only once. Sequencing used skin, obtained at week 0. The receptors were sampled from a human donor with alopecia areata.

DNA of the CDR3: TGTGCCAGCAGCATACAGAATATAGGGGATACGCAGTATTTT. It yields the protein CASSIQNIGDTQYF. The gene calls are TRBV7-2 and TRBJ2-3; D uncertain. The CDR3 is made up of 14 amino acids. Germline V gene lookup returns CDR1 SGHTA and CDR2 FQGNSA. Between the trimmed V and J ends, which lost 5 bases and 6 bases, there was a span of 15 bases.

The CDR3 loop is CASSPATLASYAAGTDTQYF. In DNA form, the CDR3 reads TGTGCCAGCAGCCCAGCTACTTTAGCGTCTTATGCCGCCGGGACAGATACGCAGTATTTT. This sequence joins TRBV7-8 and TRBJ2-3; a possible D gene is TRBD2 (5 bases). The germline CDR1 and CDR2 sequences are SGHVS and FQNEAQ. The V and J ends lost 5 bases and 3 bases respectively, with 30 bases between them. This CDR3 is 20 amino acids long. Combining the CDR3 with reference TRBV7-8 and TRBJ2-3 gives the whole variable domain GAGVSQSPRYKVAKRGQDVALRCDPISGHVSLFWYQQALGQGPEFLTYFQNEAQLDKSGLPSDRFFAERPEGSVSTLKIQRTQQEDSAVYLCASSPATLASYAAGTDTQYFGPGTRLTVL.

V is TRBV7-9 and J is TRBJ1-4; no clear D. This CDR3 contains 16 residues. CDR1 SEHNR and CDR2 FQNEAQ come from the germline V gene (reference sequence). V was cut by 0 bases and J by 5 bases, with 13 bases left in between. CDR3 sequence reads: CASSLAVMAENEKLFF. CDR3 sequence (DNA): TGTGCCAGCAGCTTAGCGGTCATGGCAGAGAATGAAAAACTGTTTTTT.

The rearrangement links TRBV5-1 to TRBJ2-5, with TRBD1 matching 7 bases. Germline lookup yields CDR1 SGHRS and CDR2 YFSETQ. The CDR3 is made up of 15 amino acids. The ends lost 7 bases at V and 2 bases at J; junction bases unmatched: 11. CDR3 in amino acids: CASGGPWDSQETQYF. The CDR3 coding sequence is TGCGCCAGCGGGGGACCCTGGGACAGTCAAGAGACCCAGTACTTC. The entire variable domain, with the rest obtained from reference TRBV5-1 and TRBJ2-5, is as follows: KAGVTQTPRYLIKTRGQQVTLSCSPISGHRSVSWYQQTPGQGLQFLFEYFSETQRNKGNFPGRFSGRQFSNSRSEMNVSTLELGDSALYLCASGGPWDSQETQYFGPGTRLLVL.

The chain uses TRBV4-3 and TRBJ1-6; D ambiguous. This CDR3 spans 16 amino acids. Germline V gene lookup returns CDR1 LGHNA and CDR2 YSLEER. Trimming cost V 1 base and J 8 bases, with 15 bases left between them. CDR3 nucleotide sequence: TGCGCCAGCAGCCAAGGAACGACTGGTGGAGATTCACCCCTCCACTTT. Its translation is CASSQGTTGGDSPLHF.

A single count supports this clone. J is TRBJ2-1 and V is TRBV6-5; 8 bases map to TRBD1. The germline V gene has CDR1 MNHEY and CDR2 SVGAGI. With V trimmed by 5 bases and J by 6 bases, 3 bases remained unmatched. This CDR3 region has 13 residues. The CDR3 here is CASSLTGGNEQFF. The CDR3, as DNA: TGTGCCAGCAGTCTAACAGGGGGCAATGAGCAGTTCTTC.

The chain couples TRBV7-2 to TRBJ1-4, with TRBD1 identical over 10 bases. Trimming took 6 bases from V and 5 from J; bases not matched to a gene: 9. The CDR3 extends over 16 amino acids. Looked up from germline, CDR1 is SGHTA and CDR2 is FQGNSA. The CDR3 DNA sequence: TGTGCCAGCAGACCAACGGACAGGGGGGCGAATGAAAAACTGTTTTTT. This gives the protein CASRPTDRGANEKLFF.

The rearrangement joins TRBV7-9 to TRBJ1-2, with a tentative D call TRBD1 (5 bases). V shed 6 bases and J shed 13 bases, with 24 bases lying between them. Per germline, CDR1 SEHNR and CDR2 FQNEAQ (reference sequence). The CDR3 is made up of 14 amino acids. This CDR3 is CASRPITGPPFVTF. For the CDR3, the DNA is TGTGCCAGCAGACCTATCACGGGACCGCCTTTTGTCACCTTC.

The rearrangement uses TRBV9 and TRBJ1-2; 7 bases are shared with TRBD1. Trimming removed 0 bases from V and 5 bases from J; junction bases left unmatched: 7. CDR1 is SGDLS and CDR2 is YYNGEE in the germline V gene. The CDR3 loop spans 15 amino acids. The CDR3 is CASSVATGEEYGYTF. DNA of the CDR3: TGTGCCAGCAGCGTAGCTACAGGGGAGGAATATGGCTACACCTTC.

The V gene is TRBV13, the J gene TRBJ2-3; 8 positions agree with TRBD2. Germline CDR1 is PRHDT and CDR2 is FYEKMQ (reference sequence). The junction had 4 bases not matched to a gene; V was cut back by 0 bases and J by 2 bases. The CDR3 runs 16 residues. CDR3 region: CASSLGVTSDTDTQYF. The CDR3 region has the DNA TGTGCCAGCAGCTTAGGCGTGACTAGCGACACAGATACGCAGTATTTT.

The chain is built from TRBV27 and TRBJ2-5, with D unclear. V shed 6 bases and J shed 5 bases, with 13 bases lying between them. Germline V CDR1 and CDR2: MNHEY, SMNVEV (reference sequence). This CDR3 is 13 amino acids long. This CDR3 reads CASSPGRRETQYF. The CDR3 DNA is TGTGCCAGCAGCCCGGGCCGGCGGGAGACCCAGTACTTC.

The chain recombines TRBV7-9 with TRBJ1-1; the D is unclear. Trimming left V 3 bases short and J 3 bases short, with 8 bases between. The CDR3 sequence is 13 residues long. Germline CDR1 SEHNR, CDR2 FQNEAQ (reference sequence). CDR3 DNA sequence: TGTGCCAGCAGCTTCAGGCCTGACACTGAAGCTTTCTTT. It yields the protein CASSFRPDTEAFF.

Notes on this clone: This same CDR3 is encoded by further DNA sequences in the sample. The chain is built from TRBV2 and TRBJ2-1; D perhaps matches TRBD1 (6 bases). Germline V CDR1 and CDR2: SNHLY, FYNNEI. The CDR3 length is 13 residues. V lost 4 bases to trimming and J lost 4 bases, with 8 bases between them. CDR3 residues: CASSGTDYNEQFF. The CDR3 region has the DNA TGTGCCAGCAGTGGGACAGATTACAATGAGCAGTTCTTC.

This clone was observed a handful of times. The genes are TRBV4-2 and TRBJ2-5, with 11 bases matching TRBD2. The J call may be incorrect, as the DNA end agrees better with TRBJ2-7. The germline V gene encodes CDR1 LGHNA and CDR2 YNFKEQ. This CDR3 comprises 15 residues. CDR3 in DNA: TGTGCCAGCAGCCAAGACGGGACTAGCGGCTACGAGCAGTACTTC. The encoded protein is CASSQDGTSGYEQYF.

V and J are TRBV10-3 and TRBJ1-6; no reliable D call. This CDR3 region has 13 residues. V lost 4 bases to trimming and J lost 13 bases, with 14 bases between them. In germline, CDR1 is ENHRY, CDR2 SYGVKD. CDR3 DNA: TGTGCCATCAGTGTCGGCCGGGAAAACCCCCTCCACTTT. Translating it yields CAISVGRENPLHF.

The chain employs TRBV6-6 and TRBJ1-1; perhaps TRBD1 as D (5 bases). The CDR3 is 12 residues long. CDR1 is MNHNY, CDR2 SVGAGI, per germline (reference sequence). V lost 6 bases to trimming and J lost 7 bases, with 12 bases between them. The CDR3 DNA reads as TGTGCCAGCAGGCCGACAGCTAATGAAGCTTTCTTT. It encodes CASRPTANEAFF.

The chain is built from TRBV5-1 and TRBJ1-3, with a possible D match to TRBD1 (5 bases). Trimming stripped 4 bases from V and 3 bases from J, with 11 bases between. Per the germline V gene, CDR1 is SGHRS and CDR2 is YFSETQ. This CDR3 region has 14 residues. The CDR3 sequence is CASSPGTLGNTIYF. DNA of the CDR3: TGCGCCAGCAGCCCCGGGACTCTTGGAAACACCATATATTTT.